These 16 T cell receptor beta chains originate from one sample sequenced in a study of T cell clusters in autoimmune cytopenias. TRB amplification used around 270 ng of peripheral blood genomic DNA. TRB rearrangements were amplified by touch-down multiplex PCR with mixed TRB-A/B primers. Following a re-call of the multiplex PCR reads, TCRdb has one entry per CDR3 protein and lacks DNA. The sample table includes roughly 5,000 distinct CDR3 sequences. The sequencing sample was made of peripheral blood. Receptors originate from a human donor with an autoimmune cytopenia or autoimmune hepatitis (not recorded which).

Its frequency marks this clonotype as medium-sized (0.01 to 0.1%). The genes are TRBV6-6 and TRBJ1-5. The CDR3 consists of 14 residues. Germline V gene lookup returns CDR1 MNHNY and CDR2 SVGAGI (reference sequence). This CDR3 is CASSRTDSNQPQHF.

The chain has TRBV7-2 and TRBJ1-1; TCRdb selects TRBD1, and the lack of DNA leaves this call unchecked. The CDR3 totals 15 residues. In germline, CDR1 is SGHTA, CDR2 FQGNSA. CDR3 amino acids: CASSLSAGENTEAFF.

This clonotype ranks as medium-sized in terms of frequency. CDR3 in amino acids: CASSPPGAGGYTF. The chain links TRBV6-5 to TRBJ1-2; TCRdb returns TRBD1, unconfirmable since there is no DNA. The CDR3 is 13 amino acids. Germline V gene data show CDR1 as MNHEY and CDR2 as SVGAGI.

This clonotype is labeled medium-sized based on frequency. V gene TRBV6-4 combines with J gene TRBJ2-2. Germline V gene data show CDR1 as MRHNA and CDR2 as SNTAGT. CDR3 length: 13 amino acids. This chain's CDR3 is CASSLTNTGELFF.

This clonotype ranks as medium-sized in terms of frequency. The chain combines TRBV29-1 with TRBJ1-2; TCRdb's D gene call, TRBD1, goes unchecked for lack of DNA. The CDR3 sequence is 12 residues long. From germline, CDR1 is SQVTM and CDR2 ANQGSEA. The CDR3 here is CSVWGQYYGYTF. Combining the CDR3 with reference TRBV29-1 and TRBJ1-2 gives the whole variable domain SAVISQKPSRDICQRGTSLTIQCQVDSQVTMMFWYRQQPGQSLTLIATANQGSEATYESGFVIDKFPISRPNLTFSTLTVSNMSPEDSSIYLCSVWGQYYGYTFGSGTRLTVV.

The chain has TRBV6-6 and TRBJ1-5. Germline CDR1 and CDR2: MNHNY and SVGAGI (reference sequence). CDR3 size: 16 residues. CDR3 residues: CASSSQVSGSNQPQHF.

This clonotype registers medium-sized (0.01 to 0.1%) by frequency. The chain employs TRBV12-3 or TRBV12-4 and TRBJ2-5; the D gene TCRdb calls, TRBD2, cannot be checked with no DNA. This CDR3 contains 13 residues. The CDR3 region is CASSPLGRGVKYF.

The chain uses TRBV4-2 and TRBJ2-1. The germline gives CDR1 LGHNA, CDR2 YNFKEQ. This CDR3 has 16 residues. CDR3 sequence reads: CASSQDEESSYNEQFF.

The genes are TRBV27 and TRBJ1-2; TCRdb outputs TRBD1, but without DNA this stays unchecked. In germline, CDR1 is MNHEY, CDR2 SMNVEV (reference sequence). The CDR3 consists of 16 residues. CDR3 sequence reads: CASSYLPDRYGHGYTF.

This clonotype registers medium-sized by frequency. The V gene is TRBV19, the J gene TRBJ1-1. Germline V gene sequence: CDR1 LNHDA, CDR2 SQIVND (reference sequence). The CDR3 extends over 15 amino acids. The chain's CDR3 is CASSHQTLWVTEAFF.

This clonotype ranks as medium-sized in terms of frequency. The J gene is TRBJ2-1, the V gene TRBV18. There are 13 residues in the CDR3. CDR1 is KGHSH, CDR2 LQKENI, per germline. CDR3: CASSPPDRNEQFF.

This chain joins TRBV7-2 and TRBJ2-3; no DNA is available, so the TRBD2 call from TCRdb remains unchecked. Per germline, CDR1 SGHTA and CDR2 FQGNSA. This CDR3 region has 18 residues. The CDR3 loop is CASRGQSITSGTTDTQYF. Drawing the rest from reference TRBV7-2 and TRBJ2-3, the complete variable domain is GAGVSQSPSNKVTEKGKDVELRCDPISGHTALYWYRQSLGQGLEFLIYFQGNSAPDKSGLPSDRFSAERTGGSVSTLTIQRTQQEDSAVYLCASRGQSITSGTTDTQYFGPGTRLTVL.

This clonotype ranks as medium-sized (0.01 to 0.1%) in terms of frequency. The rearrangement links TRBV4-3 to TRBJ1-3. This CDR3 spans 14 amino acids. Germline assignment: CDR1 LGHNA and CDR2 YSLEER. CDR3: CASSQGPRGNTIYF.

This sequence joins TRBV30 and TRBJ1-1; without DNA, the TCRdb call of TRBD1 cannot be checked. Germline V gives CDR1 GTSNPN, CDR2 SVGIG (reference sequence). This CDR3 has 15 residues. The CDR3 sequence is CAWRPRDRPNTEAFF.

By frequency, this clonotype registers medium-sized. The chain carries TRBV5-6 and TRBJ1-2. Germline-derived CDR1 and CDR2 are SGHDT and YYEEEE. The CDR3 is made up of 14 amino acids. The CDR3 region is CASSPNRDYYGYTF.

This clonotype is called medium-sized based on its frequency. The chain carries TRBV6-5 and TRBJ2-3; no DNA is available, so the TRBD1 call from TCRdb remains unchecked. The CDR3 loop spans 15 amino acids. The germline V gene encodes CDR1 MNHEY and CDR2 SVGAGI. The CDR3 is CASRPGQGATDTQYF.